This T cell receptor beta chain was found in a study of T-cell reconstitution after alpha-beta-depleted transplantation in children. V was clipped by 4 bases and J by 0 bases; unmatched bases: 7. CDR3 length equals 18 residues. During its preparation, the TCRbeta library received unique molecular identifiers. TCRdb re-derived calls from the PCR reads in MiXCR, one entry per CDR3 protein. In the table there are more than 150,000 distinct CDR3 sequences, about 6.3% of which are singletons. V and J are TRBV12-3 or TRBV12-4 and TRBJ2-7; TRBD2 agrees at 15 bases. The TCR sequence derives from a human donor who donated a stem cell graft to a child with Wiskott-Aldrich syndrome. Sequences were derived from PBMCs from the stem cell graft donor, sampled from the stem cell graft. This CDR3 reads CASSSSGTSGRFSYEQYF. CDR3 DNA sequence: TGTGCCAGCAGTTCCTCCGGGACTAGCGGGAGGTTCTCCTACGAGCAGTACTTC.